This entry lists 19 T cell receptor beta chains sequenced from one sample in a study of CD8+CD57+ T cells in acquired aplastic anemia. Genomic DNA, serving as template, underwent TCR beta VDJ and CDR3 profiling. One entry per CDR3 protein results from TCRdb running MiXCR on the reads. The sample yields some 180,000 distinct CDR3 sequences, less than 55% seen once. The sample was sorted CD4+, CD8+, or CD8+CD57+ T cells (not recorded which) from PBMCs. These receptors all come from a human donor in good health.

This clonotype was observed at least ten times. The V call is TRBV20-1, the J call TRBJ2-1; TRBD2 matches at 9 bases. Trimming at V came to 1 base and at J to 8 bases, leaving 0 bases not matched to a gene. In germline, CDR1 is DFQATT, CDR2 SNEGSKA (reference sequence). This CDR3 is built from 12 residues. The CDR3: CSARGLADEQFF. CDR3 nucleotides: TGCAGTGCTAGAGGACTAGCGGATGAGCAGTTCTTC.

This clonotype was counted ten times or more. CDR3 DNA sequence: TGTGCCACCGGACAGGGGAACACCGGGGAGCTGTTTTTT. Its translation: CATGQGNTGELFF. The V and J genes are TRBV24-1 and TRBJ2-2, with 8 bases identical to TRBD1. CDR1 and CDR2 from the germline V gene are KGHDR and SFDVKD. There are 13 residues in the CDR3. J lost 1 base, V lost 9 bases, and 0 bases had no gene match.

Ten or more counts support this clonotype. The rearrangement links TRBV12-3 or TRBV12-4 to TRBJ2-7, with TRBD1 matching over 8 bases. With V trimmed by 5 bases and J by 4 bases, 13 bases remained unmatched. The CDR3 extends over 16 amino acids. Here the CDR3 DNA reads TGTGCCAGCAGTGACCGCCGGACAGGGAAAACTTACGAGCAGTACTTC. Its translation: CASSDRRTGKTYEQYF.

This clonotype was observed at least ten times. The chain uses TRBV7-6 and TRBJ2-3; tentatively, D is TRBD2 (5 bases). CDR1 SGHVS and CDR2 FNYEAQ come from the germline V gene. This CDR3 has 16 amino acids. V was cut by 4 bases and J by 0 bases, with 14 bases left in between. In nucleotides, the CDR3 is TGTGCCAGCAGCTCAGGACTGATAACTAGCACAGATACGCAGTATTTT. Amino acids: CASSSGLITSTDTQYF.

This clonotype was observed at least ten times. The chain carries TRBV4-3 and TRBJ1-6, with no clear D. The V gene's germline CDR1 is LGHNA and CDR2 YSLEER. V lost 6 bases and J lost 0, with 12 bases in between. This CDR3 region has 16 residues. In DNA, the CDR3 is TGCGCCAGCAGACCGGGCCCGAGCTCCTATAATTCACCCCTCCACTTT. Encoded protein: CASRPGPSSYNSPLHF.

The CDR3 DNA is TGTGCCAGCAGTGAGTTAGCAGCTGGGGCCAACGTCCTGACTTTC. It codes for CASSELAAGANVLTF. The rearrangement links TRBV2 to TRBJ2-6, with D uncertain. The CDR3 runs 15 residues. Per the germline V gene, CDR1 is SNHLY and CDR2 is FYNNEI. V lost 3 bases and J lost 2, with 8 bases in between.

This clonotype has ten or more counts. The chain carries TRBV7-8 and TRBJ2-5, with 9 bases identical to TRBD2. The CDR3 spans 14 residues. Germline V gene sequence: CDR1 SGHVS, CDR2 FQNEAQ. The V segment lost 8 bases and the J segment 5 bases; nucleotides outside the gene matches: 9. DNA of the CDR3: TGTGCCAGCGGCGGAGCGGGAGGATGGGAGACCCAGTACTTC. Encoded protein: CASGGAGGWETQYF. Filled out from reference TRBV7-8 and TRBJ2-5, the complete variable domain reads GAGVSQSPRYKVAKRGQDVALRCDPISGHVSLFWYQQALGQGPEFLTYFQNEAQLDKSGLPSDRFFAERPEGSVSTLKIQRTQQEDSAVYLCASGGAGGWETQYFGPGTRLLVL.

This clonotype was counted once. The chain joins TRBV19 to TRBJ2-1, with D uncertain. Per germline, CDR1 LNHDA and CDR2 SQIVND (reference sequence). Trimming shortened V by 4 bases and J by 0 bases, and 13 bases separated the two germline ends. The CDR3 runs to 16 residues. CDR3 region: CASSNPDLSSYNEQFF. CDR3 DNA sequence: TGTGCCAGTAGTAACCCGGACCTGAGCTCCTACAATGAGCAGTTCTTC.

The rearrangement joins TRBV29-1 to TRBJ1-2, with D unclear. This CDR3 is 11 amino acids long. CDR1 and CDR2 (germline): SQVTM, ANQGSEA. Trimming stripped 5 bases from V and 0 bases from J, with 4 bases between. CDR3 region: CSVNTNYGYTF. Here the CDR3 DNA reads TGCAGCGTTAACACTAACTATGGCTACACCTTC.

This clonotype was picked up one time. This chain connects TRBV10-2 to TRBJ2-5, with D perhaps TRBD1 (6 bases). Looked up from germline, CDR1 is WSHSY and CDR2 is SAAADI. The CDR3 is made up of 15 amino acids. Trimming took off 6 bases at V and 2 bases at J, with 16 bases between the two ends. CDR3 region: CASSYTQGDQETQYF. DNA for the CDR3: TGCGCCAGCAGCTACACACAGGGAGATCAAGAGACCCAGTACTTC.

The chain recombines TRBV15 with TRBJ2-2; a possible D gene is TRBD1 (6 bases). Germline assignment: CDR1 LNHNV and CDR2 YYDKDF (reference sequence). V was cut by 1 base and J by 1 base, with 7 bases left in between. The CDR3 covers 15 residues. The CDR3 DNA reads TGTGCCACCAGCAGAGGGGGACAGAACACCGGGGAGCTGTTTTTT. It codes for CATSRGGQNTGELFF.

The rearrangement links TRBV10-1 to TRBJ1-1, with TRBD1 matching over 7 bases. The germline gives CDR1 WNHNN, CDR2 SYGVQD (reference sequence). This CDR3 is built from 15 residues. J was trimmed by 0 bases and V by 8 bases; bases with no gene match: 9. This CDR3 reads CASYLTGHMNTEAFF. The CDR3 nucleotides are TGCGCCAGCTACCTGACAGGGCACATGAACACTGAAGCTTTCTTT.

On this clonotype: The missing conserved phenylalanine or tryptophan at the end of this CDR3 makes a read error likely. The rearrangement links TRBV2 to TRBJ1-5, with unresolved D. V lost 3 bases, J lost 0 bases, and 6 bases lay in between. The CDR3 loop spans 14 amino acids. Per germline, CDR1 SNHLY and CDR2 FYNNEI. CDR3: CASSDTASNQPQHL. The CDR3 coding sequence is TGTGCCAGCAGTGACACAGCTAGCAATCAGCCCCAGCATCTT.

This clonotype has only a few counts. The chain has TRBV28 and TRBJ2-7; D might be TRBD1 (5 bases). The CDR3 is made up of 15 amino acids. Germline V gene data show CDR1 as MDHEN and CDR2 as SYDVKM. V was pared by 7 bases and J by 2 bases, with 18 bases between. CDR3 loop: CASNPGTGEAYEQYF. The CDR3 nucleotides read TGTGCCAGCAACCCCGGAACAGGTGAAGCCTACGAGCAGTACTTC. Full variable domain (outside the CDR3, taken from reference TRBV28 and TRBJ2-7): DVKVTQSSRYLVKRTGEKVFLECVQDMDHENMFWYRQDPGLGLRLIYFSYDVKMKEKGDIPEGYSVSREKKERFSLILESASTNQTSMYLCASNPGTGEAYEQYFGPGTRLTVT.

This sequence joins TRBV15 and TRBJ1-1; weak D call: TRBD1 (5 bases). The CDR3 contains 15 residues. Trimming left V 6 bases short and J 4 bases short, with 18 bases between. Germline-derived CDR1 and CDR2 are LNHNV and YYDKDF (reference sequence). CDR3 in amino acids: CATRSGQGWFTEAFF. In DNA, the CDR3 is TGTGCCACCAGAAGTGGGCAGGGCTGGTTCACTGAAGCTTTCTTT.

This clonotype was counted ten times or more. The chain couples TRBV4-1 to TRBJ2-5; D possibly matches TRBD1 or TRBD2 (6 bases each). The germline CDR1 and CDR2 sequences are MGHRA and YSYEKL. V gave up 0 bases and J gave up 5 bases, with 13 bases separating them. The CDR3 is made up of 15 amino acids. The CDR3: CASSQDYGGGETQYF. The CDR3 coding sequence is TGCGCCAGCAGCCAAGATTATGGAGGGGGGGAGACCCAGTACTTC.

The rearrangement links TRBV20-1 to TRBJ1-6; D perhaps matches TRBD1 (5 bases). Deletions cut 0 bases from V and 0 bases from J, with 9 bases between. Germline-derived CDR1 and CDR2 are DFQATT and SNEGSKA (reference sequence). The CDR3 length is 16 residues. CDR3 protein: CSARDLGTSYNSPLHF. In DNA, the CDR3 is TGCAGTGCTAGAGATCTCGGGACCTCCTATAATTCACCCCTCCACTTT.

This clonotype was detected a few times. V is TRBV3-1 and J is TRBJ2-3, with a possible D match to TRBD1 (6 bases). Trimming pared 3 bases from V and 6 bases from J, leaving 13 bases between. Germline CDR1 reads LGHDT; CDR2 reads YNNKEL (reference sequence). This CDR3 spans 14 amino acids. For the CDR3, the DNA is TGTGCCAGCAGCCAGGGGTGGACAGTGGATACGCAGTATTTT. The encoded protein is CASSQGWTVDTQYF.

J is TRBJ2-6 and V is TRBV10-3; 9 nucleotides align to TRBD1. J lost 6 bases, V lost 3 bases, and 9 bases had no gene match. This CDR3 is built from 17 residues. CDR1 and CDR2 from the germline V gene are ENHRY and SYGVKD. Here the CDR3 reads CAISESIQGAQANVLTF. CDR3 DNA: TGTGCCATCAGTGAATCGATACAGGGGGCTCAGGCCAACGTCCTGACTTTC.